This TCR beta chain was obtained from a study of CD8 T cells in Susac syndrome. Study context: Patients with Susac syndrome, at blood draw, were therapy-naive, on corticosteroids, or on intravenous immunoglobulin alone.

In Susac syndrome patients, recently defined diagnostic criteria for definite or probable disease were met. The CD8+ and CD4+ T cells were isolated magnetically using a negative isolation approach, whereas the TEMRA cells were enriched by FACS. Random hexamers were used to reverse transcribe the RNA input (0.5 to 1 ug). Amplification of the TCR beta CDR3 was carried out by immunoSEQ multiplex PCR, which spanned a total of 54 Vbeta and 13 Jbeta segments. TCRdb ran MiXCR on the immunoSEQ multiplex PCR reads and lists one entry per CDR3 protein. Of about 120,000 distinct CDR3 sequences listed, 95% to 96% were seen once; the top ten hold less than 0.15%. Trimming left V 0 bases short and J 4 bases short, with 6 bases between. The CDR3 spans 14 residues. The germline V gene encodes CDR1 LGHNA and CDR2 YNFKEQ.

Sequencing was performed on CD4+ T cells from PBMCs. This rearrangement joins TRBV4-2 to TRBJ2-2; D not resolved. This sequence was found in a human donor with Susac syndrome. The CDR3 loop reads CASSQEASTGELFF. CDR3 nucleotide sequence: TGTGCCAGCAGCCAAGAAGCAAGCACCGGGGAGCTGTTTTTT.